The 23 T cell receptor beta chains below come from one sample, sequenced in a study of tumor-infiltrating lymphocytes in primary liver carcinoma. TCR beta cDNA was made from 450 to 500 ng total RNA with a constant-region primer. Three nested multiplex PCR rounds, a slightly modified ARM-PCR, produced the libraries for TCR beta. TRBV1-TRBV30 forward primers and a C-beta reverse primer were used in the first two PCR rounds, which each ran for approximately 10 cycles. TCRdb itself ran the multiplex PCR reads through MiXCR, one entry per CDR3 protein. The sample contains around 330,000 distinct CDR3 sequences, around 50% of which appear only once. Unsorted whole blood supplied the blood RNA, and germline DNA was isolated too. Specimen: peripheral blood. These TCRs come from a woman in her 30s with primary liver carcinoma and hepatitis B virus infection.

As regards this clonotype: One base away lies a much larger clone, so this may be a sequencing read error. V usage is TRBV29-1 and J usage is TRBJ2-5; no reliable D call. The CDR3 covers 13 residues. Per the germline V gene, CDR1 is SQVTM and CDR2 is ANQGSEA. The CDR3: CRVEYFGQETQYF. As DNA, the CDR3 is TGCCGCGTTGAATATTTTGGCCAAGAGACCCAGTACTTC. Together with reference TRBV29-1 and TRBJ2-5, the CDR3 gives the full variable domain: SAVISQKPSRDICQRGTSLTIQCQVDSQVTMMFWYRQQPGQSLTLIATANQGSEATYESGFVIDKFPISRPNLTFSTLTVSNMSPEDSSIYLCRVEYFGQETQYFGPGTRLLVL.

On this clonotype itself: A read error may account for a junction end that differs from germline. The chain couples TRBV4-3 to TRBJ2-7; D gene unclear. Per germline, CDR1 LGHNA and CDR2 YSLEER. The CDR3 has 13 amino acids. The CDR3 sequence is CASCQSDGYEQYF. The CDR3, as DNA: TGCGCCAGCTGCCAATCTGACGGCTACGAGCAGTATTTC.

With regard to this clonotype: As the CDR3 is not closed by the conserved phenylalanine or tryptophan, this likely results from a read error. J is TRBJ1-5 and V is TRBV12-3 or TRBV12-4, with TRBD1 as a possible D gene (5 bases). The CDR3 length is 13 residues. The CDR3 DNA follows: TGTGTCAGCAGTTGGGGGGACAATCAGCCCCAGCATCTT. Its translation: CVSSWGDNQPQHL.

In its sample, this clonotype was seen a few times. The V gene is TRBV12-3 or TRBV12-4, the J gene TRBJ1-4; 9 positions agree with TRBD1. V trimming: 5 bases; J trimming: 8 bases; junction bases outside the gene matches: 3. The CDR3 has 13 amino acids. The CDR3: CASSPGQGEKLFF. DNA of the CDR3: TGTGCCAGCAGTCCGGGACAGGGAGAAAAACTGTTTTTT.

This clonotype was found a few times. This chain joins TRBV10-2 and TRBJ2-5; 7 positions match TRBD1. CDR1 is WSHSY and CDR2 is SAAADI in the germline V gene. Trimming at V came to 7 bases and at J to 2 bases, leaving 7 bases not matched to a gene. CDR3 size: 14 residues. The CDR3 loop reads CASKIGTDQETQYF. The CDR3 coding sequence is TGCGCCAGCAAGATCGGGACAGATCAAGAGACCCAGTACTTC.

The V call is TRBV7-9, the J call TRBJ2-4; D might be TRBD2 (6 bases). The CDR3 runs 14 residues. Germline lookup yields CDR1 SEHNR and CDR2 FQNEAQ (reference sequence). V gave up 5 bases and J gave up 8 bases, with 16 bases separating them. The CDR3 loop reads CASSIRGTGDIQYF. The CDR3 DNA sequence: TGTGCCAGCAGCATAAGGGGTACGGGGGACATTCAGTACTTC.

This clonotype was recorded a few times. It may be a read error: a sequence one base away is much more abundant. The rearrangement links TRBV29-1 to TRBJ2-1, with a tentative D call TRBD2 (5 bases). There are 12 residues in the CDR3. Germline V lookup: CDR1 SQVTM, CDR2 ANQGSEA. The CDR3 reads CSVARDPREHFF. DNA of the CDR3: TGCAGCGTGGCACGAGACCCTAGGGAGCACTTCTTC.

Details on this clonotype: A read error may explain this, as a much larger clone is one base away. Given the absence of the conserved phenylalanine or tryptophan at the CDR3 end, a read error is likely. This chain uses TRBV12-3 or TRBV12-4 with TRBJ2-1; TRBD2 matches 7 bases. CDR3 length: 15 amino acids. V gave up 6 bases and J gave up 4 bases; unmatched junction bases: 9. The CDR3 loop is CASSPQTSSYNEQFL. DNA of the CDR3: TGTGCCAGCAGCCCTCAGACTAGCTCTTACAATGAGCAGTTCTTG.

This clonotype has a single count. The germline gene is not matched at one end of the junction; a read error may be the cause. The J gene is TRBJ2-3, the V gene TRBV6-1, with D uncertain. The CDR3 runs to 14 residues. Germline CDR1 is MNHNS and CDR2 is SASEGT. The CDR3 spells CTSIAVWFTDTQYF. The CDR3 coding sequence is TGTACCAGCATTGCTGTGTGGTTTACAGATACGCAGTATTTT.

This clonotype was counted only a few times. J is TRBJ1-2 and V is TRBV12-3 or TRBV12-4; TRBD1 agrees at 8 bases. J gave up 8 bases and V 4 bases, and 6 bases lay outside the gene matches. This CDR3 comprises 13 residues. The CDR3 reads CASSWTGFRGYTF. The CDR3 DNA sequence: TGTGCCAGCAGTTGGACAGGGTTTAGAGGCTACACCTTC.

In regard to this clonotype: The missing conserved phenylalanine or tryptophan at the end of this CDR3 makes a read error likely. The chain links TRBV11-2 to TRBJ2-1, with no clear D. Trimming took off 4 bases at V and 7 bases at J, with 8 bases between the two ends. The CDR3 runs 12 residues. The V gene's germline CDR1 is SGHAT and CDR2 FQNNGV. The CDR3 spells CASSSAGNEQFS. The DNA of the CDR3 is TGTGCCAGCAGCTCAGCTGGGAATGAGCAGTTCTCC.

This clonotype has a count of ten or more. J is TRBJ1-2 and V is TRBV6-1; 7 nucleotides align to TRBD1. The CDR3 runs to 14 residues. With V trimmed by 7 bases and J by 7 bases, 12 bases remained unmatched. Germline V gene data show CDR1 as MNHNS and CDR2 as SASEGT. CDR3 nucleotide sequence: TGTGCCAGCATTGACCCGGGACAGATCACTGGCTACACCTTC. Residues: CASIDPGQITGYTF.

In regard to this clonotype: This CDR3 fails to terminate in the conserved phenylalanine or tryptophan, so it likely reflects a read error. The V and J genes are TRBV4-1 and TRBJ2-3; D tentatively reads TRBD1 or TRBD2 (5 bases each). This CDR3 has 16 residues. Germline V gene data show CDR1 as MGHRA and CDR2 as YSYEKL. Trimming shortened V by 1 base and J by 4 bases, and 15 bases separated the two germline ends. The CDR3 region has the DNA TGCGCCAGCAGCCAAGGGTTTAGGGACGGGGCAGATACGCAGTATCTC. It translates to CASSQGFRDGADTQYL.

As concerns this clonotype: A read error may produce the germline difference seen at one junction end. V and J are TRBV6-6 and TRBJ1-3; D call uncertain. Germline-derived CDR1 and CDR2 are MNHNY and SVGAGI (reference sequence). The length of the CDR3 is 17 residues. The CDR3 coding sequence is TGTGCCAGCAGTTACGGGTCAGGCCCGAACTCTGGAAACGCCATACATTTT. It translates to CASSYGSGPNSGNAIHF.

On this clonotype: A single base separates this from a much larger clone, so it may be a read error. V is TRBV6-5 and J is TRBJ1-1, with unresolved D. Looked up from germline, CDR1 is MNHEY and CDR2 is SVGAGI. Trimming left V 4 bases short and J 13 bases short, with 19 bases between. The CDR3 is 13 residues long. CDR3 protein: CASSCLYGVKLFF. The CDR3 DNA sequence: TGTGCCAGCAGTTGCCTGTACGGGGTAAAGCTTTTCTTT.

Points on this clonotype: One base away lies a much larger clone, so this may be a sequencing read error. The chain links TRBV6-5 to TRBJ2-7; D perhaps matches TRBD2 (6 bases). This CDR3 has 15 residues. The germline CDR1 and CDR2 sequences are MNHEY and SVGAGI. V shed 5 bases and J shed 3 bases, with 17 bases lying between them. The DNA for the CDR3 is TGTGCCAGCAGTGATACTAGCAGGAGGGGCTACGAGCAGTACTTC. The encoded protein is CASSDTSRRGYEQYF.

This rearrangement joins TRBV11-2 to TRBJ2-1; 16 bases match TRBD2. V was pared by 3 bases and J by 8 bases, with 4 bases of the junction left unmatched. This CDR3 has 16 amino acids. Germline V gives CDR1 SGHAT, CDR2 FQNNGV. CDR3 amino acids: CASSLGTSGRVYEQFF. DNA of the CDR3: TGTGCCAGCAGCTTGGGGACTAGCGGGAGGGTTTATGAGCAGTTCTTC.

About this clonotype: A read error may be the cause here, since a much bigger clone is one base away. The chain uses TRBV4-3 and TRBJ2-1; possibly TRBD2 for D (5 bases). In germline, CDR1 is LGHNA, CDR2 YSLEER. The CDR3 is 15 residues long. The CDR3 protein is CANSQSSGRTDEQFF. The CDR3 DNA reads as TGCGCCAACAGCCAATCAAGCGGTAGGACGGATGAGCAGTTCTTC.

Concerning this clonotype: A clone one base away is much larger, so this may be a read error. V is TRBV28 and J is TRBJ2-7, with 15 nucleotides matching TRBD2. With V trimmed by 10 bases and J by 9 bases, 7 bases remained unmatched. Germline V CDR1 and CDR2: MDHEN, SYDVKM. The CDR3 runs to 13 residues. The CDR3 sequence: CANRRTSGRGQYF. The DNA of the CDR3 is TGTGCCAACAGGCGGACTAGCGGGAGGGGGCAGTACTTC.

With regard to this clonotype: Lacking the conserved final phenylalanine or tryptophan, this CDR3 likely reflects a read error. The rearrangement joins TRBV30 to TRBJ1-5; D ambiguous. Per germline, CDR1 GTSNPN and CDR2 SVGIG (reference sequence). The CDR3 contains 13 residues. V lost 0 bases, J lost 4 bases, and 7 bases lay in between. For the CDR3, the DNA is TGTGCCTGGAGTGTACAGCTTAATCAGCCCCAGCATTCT. Translated, it gives CAWSVQLNQPQHS.

V gene TRBV24-1 combines with J gene TRBJ1-1; 9 nucleotides line up with TRBD1. V lost 7 bases and J lost 2; bases outside the gene matches: 1. The CDR3 consists of 13 residues. The V gene's germline CDR1 is KGHDR and CDR2 SFDVKD. Written as DNA, the CDR3 is TGTGCCACCAGACAGGGGGCAAACACTGAAGCTTTCTTT. Protein: CATRQGANTEAFF.

The rearrangement links TRBV30 to TRBJ1-5; D is undetermined. Germline V gives CDR1 GTSNPN, CDR2 SVGIG (reference sequence). CDR3 length equals 15 residues. V gave up 1 base and J gave up 4 bases, with 14 bases separating them. The CDR3 DNA is TGTGCCTGGAGTGACCCCCGCGTCCGGAATCAGCCCCAGCATTTT. It is translated as CAWSDPRVRNQPQHF.

On this clonotype: Germline and junction disagree at one end, which may indicate a read error. This sequence joins TRBV11-2 and TRBJ2-3, with 10 bases identical to TRBD2. CDR3 length: 16 residues. The germline V gene has CDR1 SGHAT and CDR2 FQNNGV. The CDR3 region is CTSIPRTSGYTDTQYF. The DNA of the CDR3 is TGTACCAGCATCCCGAGGACTAGCGGTTACACAGATACGCAGTATTTT.